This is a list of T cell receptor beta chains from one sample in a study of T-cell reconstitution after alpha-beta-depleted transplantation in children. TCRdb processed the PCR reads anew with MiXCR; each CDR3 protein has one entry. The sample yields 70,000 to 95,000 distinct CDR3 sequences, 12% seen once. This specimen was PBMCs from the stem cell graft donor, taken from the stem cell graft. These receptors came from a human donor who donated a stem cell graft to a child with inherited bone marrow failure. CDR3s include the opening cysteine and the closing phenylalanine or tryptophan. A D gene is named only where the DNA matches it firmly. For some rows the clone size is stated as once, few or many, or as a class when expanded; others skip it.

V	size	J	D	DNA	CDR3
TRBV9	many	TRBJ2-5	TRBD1	TGTGCCAGCAGCGCAGGGGGTAGGGTCGGAGAGACCCAGTACTTC	CASSAGGRVGETQYF
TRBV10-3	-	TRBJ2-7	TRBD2	TGTGCCATCAGGACTAGCGGAGGCTACGAGCAGTACTTC	CAIRTSGGYEQYF
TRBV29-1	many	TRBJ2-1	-	TGCAGCGCCGAACAGGGCGATGAGCAGTTCTTC	CSAEQGDEQFF
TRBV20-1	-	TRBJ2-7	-	TGCAGTGCTAGAGAATTAGAAGGATCTTACGAGCAGTACTTC	CSARELEGSYEQYF
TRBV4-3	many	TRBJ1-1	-	TGCGCCAGCAGCCAAGATTCCAGGGGATTCGCTGAAGCTTTCTTT	CASSQDSRGFAEAFF
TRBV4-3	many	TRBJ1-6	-	TGCGCCAGCAGCCAAGATGGTCGAGATTCACCCCTCCACTTT	CASSQDGRDSPLHF
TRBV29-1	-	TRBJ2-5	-	TGCAGCGTAAGAAACAGGGCAGGCGAGACCCAGTACTTC	CSVRNRAGETQYF
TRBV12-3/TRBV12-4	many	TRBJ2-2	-	TGTGCCAGCAGTTTAGGGGGGGCTGGGACCGGGGAGCTGTTTTTT	CASSLGGAGTGELFF
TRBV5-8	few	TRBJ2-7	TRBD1	TGTGCCAGCCCGGGACAGGAGCCCTACGAGCAGTACTTC	CASPGQEPYEQYF
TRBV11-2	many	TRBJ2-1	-	TGTGCCAGCAGCTATTCTGGGGGCTCCTACAATGAGCAGTTCTTC	CASSYSGGSYNEQFF
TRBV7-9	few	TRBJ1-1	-	TGTGCCAGCAGCTGGGGTGGAGGCACTGAAGCTTTCTTT	CASSWGGGTEAFF
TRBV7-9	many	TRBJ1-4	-	TGTGCCAGCAGCTTAGTTGACGGTCCAAATGAAAAACTGTTTTTT	CASSLVDGPNEKLFF
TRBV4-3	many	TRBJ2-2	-	TGCGCCAGCAGCCAAGGCCAATTCGGGACCGGGGAGCTGTTTTTT	CASSQGQFGTGELFF
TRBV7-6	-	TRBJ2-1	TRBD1	TGTGCCAGCAGCTTAGCCCAGGGACAGGGGCAGTTCTTC	CASSLAQGQGQFF
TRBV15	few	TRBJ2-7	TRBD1	TGTGCCACCAGCCGTCGACAGGGGATCTACGAGCAGTACTTC	CATSRRQGIYEQYF
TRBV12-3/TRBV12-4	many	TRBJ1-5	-	TGTGCCAGCAGTTTGTGGGACTTCGTGACCCAGCATTTT	CASSLWDFVTQHF
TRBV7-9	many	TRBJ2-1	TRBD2	TGTGCCAGCAGCTTAAGCCTAGCGGCCTCCTACAATGAGCAGTTCTTC	CASSLSLAASYNEQFF
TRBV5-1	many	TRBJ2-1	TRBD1	TGCGCCAGCAGCTTGGACGGGCAGGGGGATCATGAGCAGTTCTTC	CASSLDGQGDHEQFF
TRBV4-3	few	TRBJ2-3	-	TGCGCCAGCAGCCAAGATATAGGTTGGGCGCAGTATTTT	CASSQDIGWAQYF
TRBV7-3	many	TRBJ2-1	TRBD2	TGTGCCAGCAGCTTAATTGTAGCGGGAGGGTACAATGAGCAGTTCTTC	CASSLIVAGGYNEQFF
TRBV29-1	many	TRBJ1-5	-	TGCAGCGTTCGGGTGGGAGGCGAGGGACAGCCCCAGCATTTT	CSVRVGGEGQPQHF
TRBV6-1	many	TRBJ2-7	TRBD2	TGTGCCAGCGATTCTTTAGCGGGAGCCTACGAGCAGTACTTC	CASDSLAGAYEQYF